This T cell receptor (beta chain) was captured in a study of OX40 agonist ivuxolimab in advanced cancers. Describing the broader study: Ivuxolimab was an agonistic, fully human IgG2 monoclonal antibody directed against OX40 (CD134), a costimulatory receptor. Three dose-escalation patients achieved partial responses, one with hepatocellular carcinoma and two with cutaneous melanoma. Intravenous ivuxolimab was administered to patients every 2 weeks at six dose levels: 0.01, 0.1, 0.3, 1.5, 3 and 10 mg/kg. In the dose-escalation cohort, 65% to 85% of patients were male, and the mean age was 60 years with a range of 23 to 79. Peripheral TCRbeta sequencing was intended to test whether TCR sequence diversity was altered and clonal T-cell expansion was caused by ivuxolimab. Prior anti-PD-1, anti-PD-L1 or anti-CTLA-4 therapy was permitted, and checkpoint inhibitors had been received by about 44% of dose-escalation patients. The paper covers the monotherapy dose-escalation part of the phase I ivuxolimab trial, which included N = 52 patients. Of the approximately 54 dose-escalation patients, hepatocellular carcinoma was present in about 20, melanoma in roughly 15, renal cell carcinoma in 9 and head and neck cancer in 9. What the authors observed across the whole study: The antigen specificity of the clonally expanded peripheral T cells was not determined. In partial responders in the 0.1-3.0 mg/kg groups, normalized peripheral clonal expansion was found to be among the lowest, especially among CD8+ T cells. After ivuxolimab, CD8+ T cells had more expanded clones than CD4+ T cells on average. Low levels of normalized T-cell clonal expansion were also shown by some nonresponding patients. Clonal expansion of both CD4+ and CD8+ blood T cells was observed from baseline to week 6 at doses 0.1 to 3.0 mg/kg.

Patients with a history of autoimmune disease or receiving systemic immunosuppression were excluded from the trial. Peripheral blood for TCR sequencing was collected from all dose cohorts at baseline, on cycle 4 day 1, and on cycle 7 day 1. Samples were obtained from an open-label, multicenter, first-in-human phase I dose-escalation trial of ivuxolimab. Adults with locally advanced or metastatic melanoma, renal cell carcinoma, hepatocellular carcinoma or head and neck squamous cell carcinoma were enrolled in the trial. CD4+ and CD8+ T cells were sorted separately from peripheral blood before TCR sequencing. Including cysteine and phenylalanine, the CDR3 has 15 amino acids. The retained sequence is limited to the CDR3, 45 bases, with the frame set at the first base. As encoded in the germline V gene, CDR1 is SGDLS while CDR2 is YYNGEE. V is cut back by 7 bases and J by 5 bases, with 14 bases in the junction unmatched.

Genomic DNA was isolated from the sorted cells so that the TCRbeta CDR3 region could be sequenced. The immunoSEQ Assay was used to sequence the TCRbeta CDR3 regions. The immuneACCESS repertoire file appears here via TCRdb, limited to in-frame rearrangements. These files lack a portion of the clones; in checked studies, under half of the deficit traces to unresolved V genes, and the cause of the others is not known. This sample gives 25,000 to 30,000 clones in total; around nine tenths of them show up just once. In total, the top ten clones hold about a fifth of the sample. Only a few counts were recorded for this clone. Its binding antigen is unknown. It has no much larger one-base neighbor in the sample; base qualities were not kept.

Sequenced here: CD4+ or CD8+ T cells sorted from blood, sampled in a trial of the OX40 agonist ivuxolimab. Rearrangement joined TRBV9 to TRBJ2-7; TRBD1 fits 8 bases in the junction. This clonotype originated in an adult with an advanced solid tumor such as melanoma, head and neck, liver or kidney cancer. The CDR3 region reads CASAGAGGGFDEQYF. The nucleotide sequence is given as TGTGCCAGCGCGGGTGCAGGGGGCGGTTTTGACGAGCAGTACTTC.